The source of this TCR beta chain is a study of T cell changes during pregnancy in multiple sclerosis. Trimming took 5 bases from V and 6 from J; bases not matched to a gene: 13. Germline CDR1 MNHEY, CDR2 SMNVEV (reference sequence). The CDR3 runs to 17 residues. Data came from immunoSEQ multiplex PCR; TCRdb stores just in-frame clones and leaves some out. Counted here are around 38,000 clones, 90% to 95% occurring once; the ten biggest clones make up approximately 6.1%. The TCR sequence derives from a female donor with multiple sclerosis, enrolled in a pregnancy study. V is TRBV27 and J is TRBJ2-7, with 13 nucleotides matching TRBD2. The specimen was CD8+ T cells from peripheral blood mononuclear cells, collected in the second trimester of pregnancy. The CDR3 sequence is CASSLGLAGAIGIEQYF. DNA for the CDR3: TGTGCCAGCAGTCTAGGACTAGCGGGAGCCATCGGGATCGAGCAGTACTTC.